The source of this TCR beta chain is a study of regulatory T cells in long-lasting Graves disease. General study points: Results may be inaccurate due to the small sample size. Among samples with persistent disease, TRBV28, TRBJ1-2 and TRBJ2-5 were favored.

HTBI primers from iRepertoire and Arm-PCR of CDR3 regions yielded the TCR beta libraries. TCRdb reanalysed the multiplex PCR reads using MiXCR and keeps one entry per CDR3 protein. The table lists about 430,000 distinct CDR3 sequences, 15% of them singletons, with approximately 7.8% in the top ten. V gave up 0 bases and J gave up 3 bases, with 10 bases separating them. There are 14 residues in the CDR3. Germline lookup yields CDR1 SGHRS and CDR2 YFSETQ. In the case of this clonotype: What it recognizes is unknown.

The time point is: newly diagnosed GD, antithyroid drugs for less than 3 months. RNA extracted from PBMCs served as the sequencing template. Enrollment of patients was through an endocrinology department in Xi'an, China. These data also featured in a second study, about T cells in Graves' hyperthyroidism and ophthalmopathy. This second study notes: Progression to ophthalmopathy was predicted a median of roughly 6.6 months early.

This chain joins TRBV5-1 and TRBJ2-7; no definite D call. The sample here was peripheral blood mononuclear cells (PBMCs), taken at new diagnosis, from a patient treated with antithyroid drugs. This clonotype was obtained from a woman aged 40 to 49 with Graves disease. This chain's CDR3 is CASSLEGNGYEQYF. The CDR3 DNA reads TGCGCCAGCAGCTTGGAGGGCAATGGCTACGAGCAGTACTTC.